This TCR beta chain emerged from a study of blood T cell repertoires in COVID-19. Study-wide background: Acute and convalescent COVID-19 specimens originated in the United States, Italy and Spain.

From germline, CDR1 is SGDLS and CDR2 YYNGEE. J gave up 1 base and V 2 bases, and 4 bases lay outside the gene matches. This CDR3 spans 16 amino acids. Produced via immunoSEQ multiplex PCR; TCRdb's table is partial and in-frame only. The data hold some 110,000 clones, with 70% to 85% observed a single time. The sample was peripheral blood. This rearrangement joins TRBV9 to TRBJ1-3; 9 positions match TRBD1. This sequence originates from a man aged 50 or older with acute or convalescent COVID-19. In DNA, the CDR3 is TGTGCCAGCAGCGTCGGGACAGGGCTATCTGGAAACACCATATATTTT. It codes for CASSVGTGLSGNTIYF.